The following is a T cell receptor beta chain sequence with its context. The data were obtained in a study of T cell changes during pregnancy in multiple sclerosis. Data came from immunoSEQ multiplex PCR; TCRdb stores just in-frame clones and leaves some out. The table lists approximately 94,000 clones, 92% of them singletons. The sequenced sample was peripheral blood, obtained after pregnancy. The clonotype was recovered from a female donor with multiple sclerosis, enrolled in a pregnancy study.

The DNA of the CDR3 is TGTGCCAGCAGCTCACCCCGGAGAGGCCCCTCTGGAAACACCATATATTTT. Residues: CASSSPRRGPSGNTIYF. This chain connects TRBV11-2 to TRBJ1-3; D ambiguous. Germline loops: CDR1 SGHAT, CDR2 FQNNGV. V lost 4 bases, J lost 0 bases, and 16 bases lay in between. The CDR3 loop spans 17 amino acids. Looking up the rest from reference TRBV11-2 and TRBJ1-3 gives the full variable domain: EAGVAQSPRYKIIEKRQSVAFWCNPISGHATLYWYQQILGQGPKLLIQFQNNGVVDDSQLPKDRFSAERLKGVDSTLKIQPAKLEDSAVYLCASSSPRRGPSGNTIYFGEGSWLTVV.